The rows below give T cell receptor beta chains drawn from one sample of a study of T cell changes during pregnancy in multiple sclerosis. TCRdb's table, derived via immunoSEQ multiplex PCR, lists solely in-frame clones and lacks some. The data contain 35,000 to 45,000 clones, about 88% of them singletons. Here the sequenced sample was CD8+ T cells from peripheral blood mononuclear cells, taken in the first trimester of pregnancy. The receptors here all came from a female donor with multiple sclerosis, enrolled in a pregnancy study. Both conserved end residues are part of each CDR3. Each record gives: D gene, J gene, V gene, CDR3 protein. A D gene is named only where the DNA matches it firmly.

d_gene: .; j_gene: TRBJ2-6; v_gene: TRBV13; CDR3aa: CASSLGPRARSGANVLTF
d_gene: .; j_gene: TRBJ1-1; v_gene: TRBV6-1; CDR3aa: CASRLQGENTEAFF
d_gene: .; j_gene: TRBJ2-3; v_gene: TRBV27; CDR3aa: CASSSAQGFTDTQYF
d_gene: .; j_gene: TRBJ1-5; v_gene: TRBV28; CDR3aa: CASCGRGYSNQPQHF
d_gene: .; j_gene: TRBJ2-7; v_gene: TRBV4-3; CDR3aa: CASSQDMGGGSYEQYF
d_gene: .; j_gene: TRBJ2-3; v_gene: TRBV11-2; CDR3aa: CASSPLWTSTDTQYF
d_gene: TRBD2; j_gene: TRBJ2-3; v_gene: TRBV10-3; CDR3aa: CAIGTSGSSTDTQYF
d_gene: TRBD1; j_gene: TRBJ2-7; v_gene: TRBV30; CDR3aa: CAFSYLKLDRESRRTYEQYF
d_gene: TRBD2; j_gene: TRBJ2-1; v_gene: TRBV5-8; CDR3aa: CARGFAGGPSIYNEQFF
d_gene: .; j_gene: TRBJ1-6; v_gene: TRBV19; CDR3aa: CASTDAQGFYNSPLHF
d_gene: TRBD1; j_gene: TRBJ2-2; v_gene: TRBV9; CDR3aa: CASSDQGAGELFF
d_gene: .; j_gene: TRBJ1-1; v_gene: TRBV21-1; CDR3aa: CASSKGYRVANTEAFF
d_gene: TRBD1; j_gene: TRBJ2-7; v_gene: TRBV6-4; CDR3aa: CASSTGTGGGEQYF
d_gene: .; j_gene: TRBJ1-1; v_gene: TRBV9; CDR3aa: CASSVAEDSLEYMNTEAFF
d_gene: .; j_gene: TRBJ2-7; v_gene: TRBV7-3; CDR3aa: CASSPEPQAYEQYF
d_gene: TRBD1; j_gene: TRBJ1-2; v_gene: TRBV4-2; CDR3aa: CASSQDRQGDSYGYTF
d_gene: TRBD1; j_gene: TRBJ1-2; v_gene: TRBV27; CDR3aa: CASSPDRGATHTF
d_gene: .; j_gene: TRBJ2-7; v_gene: TRBV6-1; CDR3aa: CASWVRGTYEQYF
d_gene: TRBD2; j_gene: TRBJ2-1; v_gene: TRBV7-6; CDR3aa: CASSSRTSGGYNEQFF
d_gene: TRBD1; j_gene: TRBJ2-1; v_gene: TRBV6-5; CDR3aa: CASTDRGNEQFF
d_gene: TRBD1; j_gene: TRBJ2-7; v_gene: TRBV6-1; CDR3aa: CASSEGDRSYEQYF
d_gene: TRBD1; j_gene: TRBJ1-1; v_gene: TRBV2; CDR3aa: CASTPGTGNTEAFF
d_gene: .; j_gene: TRBJ2-2; v_gene: TRBV4-3; CDR3aa: CASSQATSTGELFF
d_gene: .; j_gene: TRBJ2-5; v_gene: TRBV4-3; CDR3aa: CASTPSMTILKTQYF
d_gene: .; j_gene: TRBJ2-6; v_gene: TRBV6-4; CDR3aa: CASSAFREAGANVLTF
d_gene: .; j_gene: TRBJ2-5; v_gene: TRBV11-2; CDR3aa: CASSLSGATRETQYF
d_gene: .; j_gene: TRBJ1-1; v_gene: TRBV7-9; CDR3aa: CASSLRRGSSPGEAFF
d_gene: TRBD1; j_gene: TRBJ2-7; v_gene: TRBV19; CDR3aa: CASRGRGQSYEQYF
d_gene: .; j_gene: TRBJ2-7; v_gene: TRBV11-3; CDR3aa: CASSLAGRPEQYF
d_gene: TRBD2; j_gene: TRBJ2-3; v_gene: TRBV7-3; CDR3aa: CASSLGQRGGTDTQYF
d_gene: TRBD1; j_gene: TRBJ1-6; v_gene: TRBV4-1; CDR3aa: CASSQNPTGTGGSPLHF
d_gene: .; j_gene: TRBJ2-7; v_gene: TRBV25-1; CDR3aa: CASSEGGALYEQYF
d_gene: TRBD2; j_gene: TRBJ2-1; v_gene: TRBV4-3; CDR3aa: CASSQAGGAGEQFF
d_gene: TRBD2; j_gene: TRBJ2-3; v_gene: TRBV4-3; CDR3aa: CASSQNLAGGTDTQYF
d_gene: TRBD1; j_gene: TRBJ1-2; v_gene: TRBV19; CDR3aa: CASSIPPGTGMLGYGYTF
d_gene: .; j_gene: TRBJ2-7; v_gene: TRBV2; CDR3aa: CASNTRDEQYF
d_gene: TRBD2; j_gene: TRBJ2-2; v_gene: TRBV29-1; CDR3aa: CSASPGLAGARGTGELFF
d_gene: TRBD1; j_gene: TRBJ2-7; v_gene: TRBV29-1; CDR3aa: CSARRGQGSLHEQYF
d_gene: .; j_gene: TRBJ2-5; v_gene: TRBV4-1; CDR3aa: CASSPVGLETQYF
d_gene: .; j_gene: TRBJ2-5; v_gene: TRBV6-6; CDR3aa: CASRASAGLQETQYF
d_gene: .; j_gene: TRBJ2-3; v_gene: TRBV12-5; CDR3aa: CASGAPTISTDTQYF
d_gene: TRBD2; j_gene: TRBJ2-1; v_gene: TRBV9; CDR3aa: CASSVGASGAYNEQFF